A selection of T cell receptor beta chains follows, all from one sample in a study of shared clonotypes between healthy human individuals. The method was immunoSEQ multiplex PCR; TCRdb's version includes in-frame clones alone and lacks a portion of them. The sample holds hundreds of thousands of clones; 90% to 97% are singletons and the top ten take less than 0.25%. Material: naive CD8+ T cells sorted from blood. The receptors were gathered from a man younger than 40 in good health. Both conserved end residues are part of each CDR3. The D gene is left open where the match is weak. A row's size may be missing; if present it is once, few, many or a size class.

V	J	size	D	DNA	CDR3
TRBV28	TRBJ2-1	-	TRBD2	TGTGCCAGCAGTTCGATAGCGGGCTTGTATTCCTACAATGAGCAGTTCTTC	CASSSIAGLYSYNEQFF
TRBV27	TRBJ2-7	once	TRBD2	TGTGCCAGCAGTTTTGGCGGGAGCTACGAGCAGTACTTC	CASSFGGSYEQYF
TRBV7-8	TRBJ2-1	-	-	TGTGCCAGCAGCACCCGACAGGAACCGTTTTACAATGAGCAGTTCTTC	CASSTRQEPFYNEQFF
TRBV5-1	TRBJ2-1	once	TRBD1	TGCGCCAGCACCGACTTGTGGGAGGACAGGGATGAGCAGTTCTTC	CASTDLWEDRDEQFF
TRBV7-9	TRBJ1-2	-	-	TGTGCCAGCAGCTTAGCGCGGGGGGCTAACTATGGCTACACCTTC	CASSLARGANYGYTF
TRBV28	TRBJ1-2	-	TRBD1	TGTGCCAGCACCCCCTGGGGACAGTCTGTCTATGGCTACACCTTC	CASTPWGQSVYGYTF
TRBV9	TRBJ1-1	-	-	TGTGCCAGCAGCGTACAGGGCACTGAAGCTTTCTTT	CASSVQGTEAFF
TRBV28	TRBJ1-5	-	-	TGTGCCAGCATGGAGGGAAATCAGCCCCAGCATTTT	CASMEGNQPQHF
TRBV21-1	TRBJ2-1	few	-	TGTGCCAGCAGTCATAACAATGAGCAGTTCTTC	CASSHNNEQFF
TRBV5-1	TRBJ2-7	-	TRBD1	TGCGCCAGCAGCTTAAACGACAGGGTGGTGTCCTACGAGCAGTACTTC	CASSLNDRVVSYEQYF
TRBV9	TRBJ2-1	-	-	TGTGCCAGCAGCGTATTGGTGCGGAGCTCCTACAATGAGCAGTTCTTC	CASSVLVRSSYNEQFF
TRBV29-1	TRBJ2-7	-	-	TGCAGCGTTCAAGTGTTGGGTGGCGACGAGCAGTACTTC	CSVQVLGGDEQYF
TRBV13	TRBJ2-7	-	TRBD2	TGTGCCAGCAGCCAAGCCGGGACTAGCGGTTACTACGAGCAGTACTTC	CASSQAGTSGYYEQYF
TRBV7-2	TRBJ2-1	-	TRBD2	TGTGCCAGCAGCCCCCTAGGGCGGGAGCTCAACAATGAGCAGTTCTTC	CASSPLGRELNNEQFF
TRBV25-1	TRBJ2-7	-	TRBD2	TGTGCCAGCAGTGGGCCGGCGGGGGGGAGCGAGCAGTACTTC	CASSGPAGGSEQYF
TRBV7-8	TRBJ2-7	-	TRBD1	TGTGCCAGCAGCTCCCCAGGACAGGGGGTCTCCTACGAGCAGTACTTC	CASSSPGQGVSYEQYF
TRBV9	TRBJ1-1	-	TRBD1	TGTGCCAGCAGCGGGACAGGGTCGGCGGACACTGAAGCTTTCTTT	CASSGTGSADTEAFF
TRBV19	TRBJ2-1	-	TRBD1	TGTGCCAGTACCTTCAAGGGGACAGGGACCAATGAGCAGTTCTTC	CASTFKGTGTNEQFF
TRBV18	TRBJ2-1	-	TRBD2	TGTGCCAGCTCACCGTGGACTAGCGGGAGGGAAGAGCAGTTCTTC	CASSPWTSGREEQFF
TRBV27	TRBJ2-1	once	TRBD1	TGTGCCAGCAGTTCCGGACAGGGCAATGAGCAGTTCTTC	CASSSGQGNEQFF
TRBV19	TRBJ1-2	-	-	TGTGCCAGTAGTATAGGGGGCCGAAACTATGGCTACACCTTC	CASSIGGRNYGYTF
TRBV7-6	TRBJ2-7	-	-	TGTGCCAGCAGCTTGCGGAAGCAGGGTCCTCTCGCCTACGAGCAGTACTTC	CASSLRKQGPLAYEQYF
TRBV6-1	TRBJ2-7	-	-	TGTGCCAGCAGTGAAAAGAACGGATTACCCTACGAGCAGTACTTC	CASSEKNGLPYEQYF
TRBV7-9	TRBJ2-7	-	-	TGTGCCAGCAGTATAGCGGTGGGCTACGAGCAGTACTTC	CASSIAVGYEQYF
TRBV7-9	TRBJ1-2	-	TRBD1	TGTGCCAGCAGCACACTAAACAGGGGGCGCTTGCTAGGCTACACCTTC	CASSTLNRGRLLGYTF
TRBV25-1	TRBJ2-7	-	-	TGTGCCAGCAAACAGGGCAACTACGAGCAGTACTTC	CASKQGNYEQYF
TRBV7-6	TRBJ1-1	-	TRBD1	TGTGCCAGCAGCAAACAGGGGTGGAAGAACACTGAAGCTTTCTTT	CASSKQGWKNTEAFF
TRBV5-6	TRBJ2-7	-	-	TGTGCCAGCAGCCCTAGGACTACAAGGTACCTCTCCTACGAGCAGTACTTC	CASSPRTTRYLSYEQYF
TRBV11-2	TRBJ2-1	-	-	TGTGCCAGCAGCTTAGATGGGGCCTATGAGCAGTTCTTC	CASSLDGAYEQFF